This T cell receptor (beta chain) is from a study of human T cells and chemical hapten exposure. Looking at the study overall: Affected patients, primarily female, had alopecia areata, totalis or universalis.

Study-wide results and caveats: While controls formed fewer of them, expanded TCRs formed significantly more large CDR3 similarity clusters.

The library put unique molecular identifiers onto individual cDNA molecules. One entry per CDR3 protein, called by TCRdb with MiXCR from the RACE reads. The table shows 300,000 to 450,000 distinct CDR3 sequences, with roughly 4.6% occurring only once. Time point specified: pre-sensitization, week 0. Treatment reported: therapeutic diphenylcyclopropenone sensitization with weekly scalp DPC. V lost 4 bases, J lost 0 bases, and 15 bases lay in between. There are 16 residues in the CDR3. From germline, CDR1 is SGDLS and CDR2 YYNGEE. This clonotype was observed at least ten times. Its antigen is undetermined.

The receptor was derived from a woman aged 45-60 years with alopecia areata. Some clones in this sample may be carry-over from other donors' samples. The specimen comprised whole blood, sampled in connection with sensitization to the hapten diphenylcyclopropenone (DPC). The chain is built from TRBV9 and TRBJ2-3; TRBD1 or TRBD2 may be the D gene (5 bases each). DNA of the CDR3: TGTGCCAGCAGCTCACGGGACGGAACTAGCACAGATACGCAGTATTTT. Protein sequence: CASSSRDGTSTDTQYF.